This TCR beta chain emerged from a study of OX40 agonist ivuxolimab in advanced cancers. Study-wide context: Every 2 weeks, patients got intravenous ivuxolimab at one of six dose levels (0.01-10 mg/kg).

Profiling relied on immunoSEQ multiplex PCR, and the TCRdb table lists in-frame clones only, not all of them. The table records about 66,000 clones, roughly 90% of them present only once. General study findings and limits: CD8+ T cells averaged more expanded clones than CD4+. The specificity for antigen of the expanded peripheral T cells was not determined. Clonal expansion by week 6 occurred in CD4+ and CD8+ blood T cells (at 0.1 to 3.0 mg/kg).

The V end was cut by 0 bases, the J end by 3 bases, with 5 bases between. Germline CDR1 and CDR2: SGHTA and FQGNSA. CDR3 length equals 13 residues. Of note for this clone: Its antigen is not known.

The chain has TRBV7-2 and TRBJ2-5; D not certain. The material sequenced was CD4+ or CD8+ T cells sorted from blood, taken in a trial of the OX40 agonist ivuxolimab. This TCR was recovered from an adult with an advanced solid tumor such as melanoma, head and neck, liver or kidney cancer. CDR3 sequence: CASSLAKEETQYF. CDR3 DNA: TGTGCCAGCAGCTTAGCGAAGGAAGAGACCCAGTACTTC.